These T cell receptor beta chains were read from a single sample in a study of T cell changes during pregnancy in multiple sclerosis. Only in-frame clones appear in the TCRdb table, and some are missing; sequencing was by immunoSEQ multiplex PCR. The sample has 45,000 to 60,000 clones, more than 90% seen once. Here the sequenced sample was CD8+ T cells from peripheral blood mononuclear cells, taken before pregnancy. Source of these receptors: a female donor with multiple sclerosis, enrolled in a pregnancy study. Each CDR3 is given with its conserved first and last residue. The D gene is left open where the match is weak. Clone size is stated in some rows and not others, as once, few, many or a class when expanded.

cdr3_nt: TGCGCCAGCAGCCTCTCACAGGGAACGGCGAGTGGCTACACCTTC
cdr3_aa: CASSLSQGTASGYTF
clone_size: .
v_call: TRBV5-1
d_call: .
j_call: TRBJ1-2

cdr3_nt: TGCGCCAGCAGCCATTGGGGACAGGGGGCAAACTATGGCTACACCTTC
cdr3_aa: CASSHWGQGANYGYTF
clone_size: .
v_call: TRBV4-3
d_call: TRBD1
j_call: TRBJ1-2

cdr3_nt: TGCGCCAGCAGCCAAGAGGTCCTAGCGGCTTACAATGAGCAGTTCTTC
cdr3_aa: CASSQEVLAAYNEQFF
clone_size: .
v_call: TRBV4-3
d_call: TRBD2
j_call: TRBJ2-1

cdr3_nt: TGTGCCAGCAGGACCTACAGGGGCGCAGATACGCAGTATTTT
cdr3_aa: CASRTYRGADTQYF
clone_size: .
v_call: TRBV6-5
d_call: TRBD1
j_call: TRBJ2-3

cdr3_nt: TGTGCCAGCAGCGGCGGGACAGGGTTTATCAGCTACACCTTC
cdr3_aa: CASSGGTGFISYTF
clone_size: .
v_call: TRBV9
d_call: TRBD1
j_call: TRBJ1-2

cdr3_nt: TGTGCCAGCAGTTTCGCGGACAGTAATGAAAAACTGTTTTTT
cdr3_aa: CASSFADSNEKLFF
clone_size: few
v_call: TRBV27
d_call: .
j_call: TRBJ1-4

cdr3_nt: TGTGCCAGCAGCCCGACAGTATACGAGCAGTACTTC
cdr3_aa: CASSPTVYEQYF
clone_size: .
v_call: TRBV14
d_call: .
j_call: TRBJ2-7

cdr3_nt: TGTGCCAGCAGCACCGGGACAGGGGGGCAAGAGACCCAGTACTTC
cdr3_aa: CASSTGTGGQETQYF
clone_size: .
v_call: TRBV9
d_call: TRBD1
j_call: TRBJ2-5

cdr3_nt: TGCGCCAGCAGCCAAGATTGGGGACAAAGTAATTCACCCCTCCACTTT
cdr3_aa: CASSQDWGQSNSPLHF
clone_size: .
v_call: TRBV4-3
d_call: .
j_call: TRBJ1-6

cdr3_nt: TGTGCCAGCAGCCTAATCGGGACAGGGAACTACGAGCAGTACTTC
cdr3_aa: CASSLIGTGNYEQYF
clone_size: .
v_call: TRBV5-4
d_call: TRBD1
j_call: TRBJ2-7

cdr3_nt: TGTGCCAGCAGCGTTTTGATCCGGGACAGGGCAAACTATGGCTACACCTTC
cdr3_aa: CASSVLIRDRANYGYTF
clone_size: .
v_call: TRBV5-8
d_call: TRBD1
j_call: TRBJ1-2

cdr3_nt: TGTGCCAGCAGCGGGAGGACTAGCGGTAGCACAGATACGCAGTATTTT
cdr3_aa: CASSGRTSGSTDTQYF
clone_size: .
v_call: TRBV11-2
d_call: TRBD2
j_call: TRBJ2-3

cdr3_nt: TGTGCCAGCAGCCCCCGGACAGGTGACGAGCAGTACTTC
cdr3_aa: CASSPRTGDEQYF
clone_size: .
v_call: TRBV9
d_call: TRBD1
j_call: TRBJ2-7

cdr3_nt: TGCGCCAGCAGCCACGGGAGGGGACTAGCGTACACAGATACGCAGTATTTT
cdr3_aa: CASSHGRGLAYTDTQYF
clone_size: .
v_call: TRBV4-3
d_call: TRBD2
j_call: TRBJ2-3

cdr3_nt: TGTGCCAGCAGTTACTCGGGTCAGGGGCCCCAGCATTTT
cdr3_aa: CASSYSGQGPQHF
clone_size: .
v_call: TRBV6-5
d_call: .
j_call: TRBJ1-5

cdr3_nt: TGTGCCAGCAGATCTAGCGGGGGTGGCGATGAGCAGTTCTTC
cdr3_aa: CASRSSGGGDEQFF
clone_size: .
v_call: TRBV6-6
d_call: TRBD2
j_call: TRBJ2-1

cdr3_nt: TGCGCCAGCAGCCAAGGTCCCCCGACAGGGGGCGAGTACTACGAGCAGTACTTC
cdr3_aa: CASSQGPPTGGEYYEQYF
clone_size: .
v_call: TRBV4-1
d_call: TRBD1
j_call: TRBJ2-7